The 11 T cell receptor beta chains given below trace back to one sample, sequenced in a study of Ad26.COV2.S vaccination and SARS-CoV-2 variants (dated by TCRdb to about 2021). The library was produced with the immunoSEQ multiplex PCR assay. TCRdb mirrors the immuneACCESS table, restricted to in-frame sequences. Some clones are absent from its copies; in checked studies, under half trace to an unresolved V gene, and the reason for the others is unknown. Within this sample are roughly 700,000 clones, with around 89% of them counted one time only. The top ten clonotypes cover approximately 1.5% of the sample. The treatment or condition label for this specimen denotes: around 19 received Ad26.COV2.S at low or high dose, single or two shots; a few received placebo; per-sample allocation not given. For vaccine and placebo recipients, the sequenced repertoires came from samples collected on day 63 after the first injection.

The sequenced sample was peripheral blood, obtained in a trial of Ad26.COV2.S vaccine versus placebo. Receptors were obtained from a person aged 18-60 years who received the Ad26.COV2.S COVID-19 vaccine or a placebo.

CDR3 DNA: TGTGCCAGCAGCTTTTACAGGGGAAGTCGGGGCAATCAGCCCCAGCATTTT. It encodes CASSFYRGSRGNQPQHF. V usage is TRBV5-6 and J usage is TRBJ1-5; 7 nucleotides match TRBD1. In germline, CDR1 is SGHDT, CDR2 YYEEEE. Trimming removed 2 bases from V and 2 bases from J; junction bases left unmatched: 10. This CDR3 has 17 amino acids. Full variable domain (rest looked up from reference TRBV5-6 and TRBJ1-5): DAGVTQSPTHLIKTRGQQVTLRCSPKSGHDTVSWYQQALGQGPQFIFQYYEEEERQRGNFPDRFSGHQFPNYSSELNVNALLLGDSALYLCASSFYRGSRGNQPQHFGDGTRLSIL.

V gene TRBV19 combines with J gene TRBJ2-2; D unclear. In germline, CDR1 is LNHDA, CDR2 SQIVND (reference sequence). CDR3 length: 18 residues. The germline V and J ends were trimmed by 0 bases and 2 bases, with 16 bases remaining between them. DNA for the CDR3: TGTGCCAGTAGTATAGACATCCGAAGCTACCTAAACACCGGGGAGCTGTTTTTT. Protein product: CASSIDIRSYLNTGELFF.

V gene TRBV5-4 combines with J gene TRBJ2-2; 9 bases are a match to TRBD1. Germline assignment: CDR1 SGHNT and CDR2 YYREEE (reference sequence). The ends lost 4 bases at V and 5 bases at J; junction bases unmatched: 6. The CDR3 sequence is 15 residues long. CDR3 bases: TGTGCCAGCAGCGGGGACAGGGTGGGTACCGGGGAGCTGTTTTTT. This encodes CASSGDRVGTGELFF.

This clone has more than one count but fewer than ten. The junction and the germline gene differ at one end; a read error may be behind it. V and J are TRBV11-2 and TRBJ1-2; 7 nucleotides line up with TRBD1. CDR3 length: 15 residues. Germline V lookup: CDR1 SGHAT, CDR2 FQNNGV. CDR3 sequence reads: CASSLEHGTAYGYTF. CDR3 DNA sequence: TGTGCCAGCAGCCTAGAACACGGGACAGCCTATGGCTACACCTTC.

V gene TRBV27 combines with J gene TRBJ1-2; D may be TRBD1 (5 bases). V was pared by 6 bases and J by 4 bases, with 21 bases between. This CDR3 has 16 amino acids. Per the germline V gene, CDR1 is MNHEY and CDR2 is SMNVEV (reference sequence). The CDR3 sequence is CASSPSPGRRVYGYTF. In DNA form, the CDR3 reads TGTGCCAGCAGCCCATCACCGGGACGGCGAGTCTATGGCTACACCTTC.

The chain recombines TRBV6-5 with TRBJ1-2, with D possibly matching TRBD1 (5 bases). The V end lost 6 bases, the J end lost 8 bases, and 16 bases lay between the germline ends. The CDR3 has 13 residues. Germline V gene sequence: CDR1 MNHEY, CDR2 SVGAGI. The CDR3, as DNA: TGTGCCAGCAGCCCCACGGGGCGGGGAGGCTACACCTTC. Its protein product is CASSPTGRGGYTF.

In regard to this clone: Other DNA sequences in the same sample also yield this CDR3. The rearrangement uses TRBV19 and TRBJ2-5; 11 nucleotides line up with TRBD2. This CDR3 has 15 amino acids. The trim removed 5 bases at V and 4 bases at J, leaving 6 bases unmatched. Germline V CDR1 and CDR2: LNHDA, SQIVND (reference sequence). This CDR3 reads CASSSLAGGRETQYF. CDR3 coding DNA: TGTGCCAGTAGTTCCCTAGCGGGAGGTCGAGAGACCCAGTACTTC.

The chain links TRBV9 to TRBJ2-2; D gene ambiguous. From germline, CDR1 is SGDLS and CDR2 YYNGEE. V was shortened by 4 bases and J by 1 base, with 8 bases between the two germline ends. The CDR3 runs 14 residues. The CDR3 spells CASSLDGNTGELFF. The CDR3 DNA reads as TGTGCCAGCAGCTTAGACGGGAACACCGGGGAGCTGTTTTTT.

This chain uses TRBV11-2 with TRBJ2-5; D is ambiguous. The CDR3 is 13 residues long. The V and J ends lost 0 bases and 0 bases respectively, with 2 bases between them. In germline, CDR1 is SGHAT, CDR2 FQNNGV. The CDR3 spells CASSLEYQETQYF. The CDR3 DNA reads TGTGCCAGCAGCTTAGAGTACCAAGAGACCCAGTACTTC. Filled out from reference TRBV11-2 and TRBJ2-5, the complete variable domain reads EAGVAQSPRYKIIEKRQSVAFWCNPISGHATLYWYQQILGQGPKLLIQFQNNGVVDDSQLPKDRFSAERLKGVDSTLKIQPAKLEDSAVYLCASSLEYQETQYFGPGTRLLVL.

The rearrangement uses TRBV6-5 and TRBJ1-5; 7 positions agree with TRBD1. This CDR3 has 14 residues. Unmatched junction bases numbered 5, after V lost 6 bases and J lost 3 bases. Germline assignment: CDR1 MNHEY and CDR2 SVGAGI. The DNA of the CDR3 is TGTGCCAGCAGCGTCGACAGGGTCAATCAGCCCCAGCATTTT. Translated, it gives CASSVDRVNQPQHF.

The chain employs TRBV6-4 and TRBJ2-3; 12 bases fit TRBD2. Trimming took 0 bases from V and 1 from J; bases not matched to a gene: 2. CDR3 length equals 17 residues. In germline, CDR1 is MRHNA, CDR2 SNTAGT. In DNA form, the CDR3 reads TGTGCCAGCAGTGACTCGACTAGCGGGAGCGGCACAGATACGCAGTATTTT. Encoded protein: CASSDSTSGSGTDTQYF.